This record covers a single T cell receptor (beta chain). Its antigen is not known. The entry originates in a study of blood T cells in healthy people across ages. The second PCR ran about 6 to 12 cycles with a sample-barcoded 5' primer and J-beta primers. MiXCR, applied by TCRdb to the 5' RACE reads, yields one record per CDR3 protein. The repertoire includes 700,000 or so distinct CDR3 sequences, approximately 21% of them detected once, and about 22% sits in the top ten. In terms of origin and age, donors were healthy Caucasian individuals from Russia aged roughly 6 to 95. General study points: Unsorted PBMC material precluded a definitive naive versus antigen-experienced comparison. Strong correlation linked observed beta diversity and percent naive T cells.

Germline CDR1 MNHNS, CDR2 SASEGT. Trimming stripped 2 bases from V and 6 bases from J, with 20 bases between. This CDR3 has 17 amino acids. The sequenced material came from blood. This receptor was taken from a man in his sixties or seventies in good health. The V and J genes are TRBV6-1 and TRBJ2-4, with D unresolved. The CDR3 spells CASSELLGRRFANIQYF. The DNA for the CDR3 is TGTGCCAGCAGTGAACTCCTGGGCAGGCGGTTTGCAAACATTCAGTACTTC.